The 21 T cell receptor beta chains given below trace back to one sample, sequenced in a study of T cell repertoires and Cas9 in healthy adults. Generated by immunoSEQ multiplex PCR, the TCRdb table keeps only in-frame clones and is missing some. This sample has around 20,000 clones, with roughly nine tenths found just once. Sequenced input: CD4+ effector T cells (CD127+, CD25-, CD137-, CD154-) from PBMCs; culture status not recorded. The receptors originated from a human donor in good health.

The chain recombines TRBV4-2 with TRBJ2-3; 7 nucleotides agree with TRBD2. From germline, CDR1 is LGHNA and CDR2 YNFKEQ. The CDR3 length is 19 residues. V trimming: 5 bases; J trimming: 1 base; junction bases outside the gene matches: 18. In DNA, the CDR3 is TGTGCCAGCAGCAAACGGGCAGCGGGAACCCCTACCCGCACAGATACGCAGTATTTT. As protein: CASSKRAAGTPTRTDTQYF.

The chain combines TRBV7-2 with TRBJ1-1, with unresolved D. Per the germline V gene, CDR1 is SGHTA and CDR2 is FQGNSA. The V end lost 1 base, the J end lost 5 bases, and 11 bases lay between the germline ends. The CDR3 consists of 14 residues. The CDR3 here is CASSLGGVGTEAFF. CDR3 nucleotides: TGTGCCAGCAGCTTAGGTGGGGTTGGGACTGAAGCTTTCTTT.

V and J are TRBV11-2 and TRBJ2-7, with 8 bases matching TRBD2. The V segment lost 1 base and the J segment 7 bases; nucleotides outside the gene matches: 9. The CDR3 extends over 15 amino acids. CDR1 is SGHAT and CDR2 is FQNNGV in the germline V gene. The CDR3 spells CASSLVPTSGSEQYF. The CDR3 nucleotides read TGTGCCAGCAGCTTAGTTCCCACTAGCGGCTCTGAGCAGTACTTC.

This rearrangement joins TRBV19 to TRBJ2-1; 8 bases are a match to TRBD2. Germline V gives CDR1 LNHDA, CDR2 SQIVND (reference sequence). The V segment lost 5 bases and the J segment 1 base; nucleotides outside the gene matches: 4. This CDR3 comprises 15 residues. The CDR3 loop is CASSLIAGSYNEQFF. The CDR3 DNA sequence: TGTGCCAGTAGTCTTATAGCGGGGTCCTACAATGAGCAGTTCTTC.

This clone was found once. The rearrangement uses TRBV5-8 and TRBJ2-3; D remains unclear. The CDR3 sequence is 15 residues long. The V end lost 0 bases, the J end lost 4 bases, and 12 bases lay between the germline ends. Germline V gives CDR1 SGHTS, CDR2 YDEGEE. The CDR3 DNA reads TGTGCCAGCAGCTTGGGAGAGGCCTCCCCAGATACGCAGTATTTT. It yields the protein CASSLGEASPDTQYF. The full variable domain, completed using reference TRBV5-8 and TRBJ2-3, is EAGVTQSPTHLIKTRGQQATLRCSPISGHTSVYWYQQALGLGLQFLLWYDEGEERNRGNFPPRFSGRQFPNYSSELNVNALELEDSALYLCASSLGEASPDTQYFGPGTRLTVL.

J is TRBJ2-1 and V is TRBV5-6; TRBD1 might be the D (5 bases). The CDR3 loop spans 16 amino acids. Germline-derived CDR1 and CDR2 are SGHDT and YYEEEE. Trimming cost V 0 bases and J 3 bases, with 13 bases left between them. The CDR3 DNA is TGTGCCAGCAGCTTGGCCATAGGGGAAAACTACAATGAGCAGTTCTTC. Protein product: CASSLAIGENYNEQFF.

This clone was recorded a few times. J is TRBJ2-5 and V is TRBV5-1; the D gene is possibly TRBD2 (6 bases). V was trimmed by 5 bases and J by 6 bases, leaving 17 bases between them. Germline-derived CDR1 and CDR2 are SGHRS and YFSETQ. The CDR3 contains 14 residues. DNA for the CDR3: TGCGCCAGCAGGGGCCCGGGGGAAGAGAAGACCCAGTACTTC. It yields the protein CASRGPGEEKTQYF.

This clone was found once. CDR3 region: CASSPGQSNQPQHF. The DNA of the CDR3 is TGTGCCAGCTCACCGGGACAGAGCAATCAGCCCCAGCATTTT. The rearrangement links TRBV18 to TRBJ1-5; 7 nucleotides line up with TRBD1. V lost 3 bases, J lost 1 base, and 0 bases stayed unmatched. The CDR3 is 14 residues long. The germline CDR1 and CDR2 sequences are KGHSH and LQKENI.

The chain carries TRBV2 and TRBJ2-6, with no clear D. V was cut by 7 bases and J by 0 bases, with 7 bases left in between. The germline V gene encodes CDR1 SNHLY and CDR2 FYNNEI. The CDR3 consists of 14 residues. The CDR3 sequence: CASTLSSGANVLTF. CDR3 sequence (DNA): TGTGCCAGCACCCTCAGCTCTGGGGCCAACGTCCTGACTTTC.

This chain uses TRBV15 with TRBJ2-2, with 9 bases lining up with TRBD1. CDR1 LNHNV and CDR2 YYDKDF come from the germline V gene (reference sequence). The CDR3 totals 20 residues. V lost 0 bases to trimming and J lost 4 bases; unmatched junction nucleotides: 15. The DNA for the CDR3 is TGTGCCACCAGCAGAGAGATTGGTCAGCCGGGACAGGGTGGCACCGGGGAGCTGTTTTTT. Its translation: CATSREIGQPGQGGTGELFF.

The sample holds one count of this clone. This chain connects TRBV25-1 to TRBJ2-7; D uncertain. Germline V lookup: CDR1 MGHDK, CDR2 SYGVNS. Trimming pared 3 bases from V and 7 bases from J, leaving 13 bases between. The CDR3 spans 13 residues. The CDR3 region is CASSEGALREQYF. CDR3 in DNA: TGTGCCAGCAGTGAGGGTGCTCTGCGTGAGCAGTACTTC.

In DNA, the CDR3 is TGTGCCAGCAGCTTAGAAGCAGCAACTAATGAAAAACTGTTTTTT. Its protein is CASSLEAATNEKLFF. The chain combines TRBV7-9 with TRBJ1-4; D unclear. Trimming pared 1 base from V and 0 bases from J, leaving 6 bases between. The length of the CDR3 is 15 residues. From germline, CDR1 is SEHNR and CDR2 FQNEAQ (reference sequence).

CDR3 in DNA: TGTGCCAGCAGCCGAAGGGCCAACATGAACACTGAAGCTTTCTTT. Protein sequence: CASSRRANMNTEAFF. The V and J genes are TRBV5-4 and TRBJ1-1; D call uncertain. Germline CDR1 is SGHNT and CDR2 is YYREEE (reference sequence). V lost 4 bases and J lost 0, with 13 bases in between. The CDR3 runs 15 residues.

The chain couples TRBV25-1 to TRBJ2-7; 9 positions match TRBD2. This CDR3 contains 14 residues. The ends lost 5 bases at V and 5 bases at J; junction bases unmatched: 7. Per germline, CDR1 MGHDK and CDR2 SYGVNS. CDR3 DNA sequence: TGTGCCAGCAGTCTTAGCGGGAGAAGGAACGAGCAGTACTTC. Translated, it gives CASSLSGRRNEQYF.

This clone was seen a single time. The gene calls are TRBV6-5 and TRBJ2-3, with TRBD2 matching 9 bases. The CDR3 runs to 14 residues. CDR1 and CDR2 (germline): MNHEY, SVGAGI. Losses at the gene ends were 6 bases for V and 1 base for J; bases not matched to a gene: 2. Written as DNA, the CDR3 is TGTGCCAGCAGCGTAGCGGGGGGCACAGATACGCAGTATTTT. It is translated as CASSVAGGTDTQYF.

This clone was picked up one time. This CDR3 is CASSSTGLAGGGYTGELFF. CDR3 nucleotide sequence: TGTGCCAGCAGCTCGACGGGACTAGCGGGGGGCGGATACACCGGGGAGCTGTTTTTT. V is TRBV7-8 and J is TRBJ2-2; 15 nucleotides line up with TRBD2. Germline V gene sequence: CDR1 SGHVS, CDR2 FQNEAQ. The CDR3 sequence is 19 residues long. After removal of 4 bases from V and 3 bases from J, the junction contained 9 bases not matched to a gene.

The rearrangement links TRBV11-2 to TRBJ1-1, with 11 positions matching TRBD1. The length of the CDR3 is 15 residues. V shed 4 bases and J 4 bases; nucleotides not matched to a gene: 5. CDR1 is SGHAT, CDR2 FQNNGV, per germline. In nucleotides, the CDR3 is TGTGCCAGCAGCTCTAGGGACAGGGGGAGCACTGAAGCTTTCTTT. This translates into CASSSRDRGSTEAFF.

The chain couples TRBV25-1 to TRBJ2-5; D may be TRBD2 (6 bases). Germline values: CDR1 MGHDK, CDR2 SYGVNS. The CDR3 runs to 15 residues. V gave up 1 base and J gave up 5 bases, with 14 bases separating them. In nucleotides, the CDR3 is TGTGCCAGCAGTGAATTGGGGGGTGCTGGGGAGACCCAGTACTTC. Protein sequence: CASSELGGAGETQYF.

The genes are TRBV10-3 and TRBJ2-5; 9 nucleotides match TRBD2. The J segment lost 5 bases and the V segment lost 2 bases, leaving 6 bases of the junction unmatched. CDR3 length: 15 amino acids. The V gene's germline CDR1 is ENHRY and CDR2 SYGVKD. The CDR3 region has the DNA TGTGCCATCAGTGAGGCAGCGGGGGGCAGGGAGACCCAGTACTTC. This sequence encodes CAISEAAGGRETQYF.

The chain links TRBV11-2 to TRBJ1-1, with D uncertain. CDR1 is SGHAT, CDR2 FQNNGV, per germline. The CDR3 is 13 residues long. Trimming stripped 4 bases from V and 1 base from J, with 7 bases between. The CDR3 coding sequence is TGTGCCAGCAGCTGGACGGGGAACACTGAAGCTTTCTTT. Translated: CASSWTGNTEAFF.

The chain uses TRBV29-1 and TRBJ2-7; perhaps TRBD2 as D (5 bases). The CDR3 is made up of 13 amino acids. Germline CDR1 reads SQVTM; CDR2 reads ANQGSEA. Trimming removed 7 bases at V and 1 base at J, with 14 bases between. The CDR3 nucleotides are TGCAGCGCTGTGCCGGCGGGTTCCTACGAGCAGTACTTC. Encoded protein: CSAVPAGSYEQYF.